These 24 T cell receptor beta chains came from one sample sequenced in a study of blood T cell repertoires in COVID-19. Repertoires were generated with immunoSEQ multiplex PCR, while TCRdb's copy carries only in-frame clones and drops some. Here the sample spans approximately 54,000 clones, around 83% being singletons. The sample taken for sequencing was peripheral blood. These receptors were collected from a human donor in a cohort sampled during active COVID-19.

In DNA form, the CDR3 reads TGTGCCAGCAGGAGAGGACAGTTTGGGAGTCGCACTGAAGCTTTCTTT. Its translation: CASRRGQFGSRTEAFF. The chain recombines TRBV28 with TRBJ1-1; tentatively, D is TRBD1 (6 bases). This CDR3 is 16 amino acids long. Germline CDR1 is MDHEN and CDR2 is SYDVKM. V was clipped by 6 bases and J by 4 bases, with 21 bases between them.

This rearrangement joins TRBV24-1 to TRBJ2-2, with unresolved D. This CDR3 is 14 amino acids long. From germline, CDR1 is KGHDR and CDR2 SFDVKD. The V and J ends lost 6 bases and 0 bases respectively, with 7 bases between them. As DNA, the CDR3 is TGTGCCACCAGTCCGCGCACGAACACCGGGGAGCTGTTTTTT. Encoded protein: CATSPRTNTGELFF.

This chain joins TRBV4-1 and TRBJ1-5, with 8 bases matching TRBD1. Losses at the gene ends were 1 base for V and 0 bases for J; bases not matched to a gene: 14. CDR1 and CDR2 (germline): MGHRA, YSYEKL. The CDR3 runs 20 residues. The CDR3, as DNA: TGCGCCAGCAGCCAAGCTGACTTTCTAGGACAGGGTGATAGCAATCAGCCCCAGCATTTT. Protein: CASSQADFLGQGDSNQPQHF.

This chain uses TRBV11-2 with TRBJ1-2; 9 bases map to TRBD1. With 6 bases clipped from V and 7 bases from J, the junction kept 6 bases outside the gene matches. Germline values: CDR1 SGHAT, CDR2 FQNNGV. This CDR3 comprises 13 residues. The CDR3: CASSIQGARGYTF. The CDR3 DNA sequence: TGTGCCAGCAGTATACAGGGGGCGCGTGGCTACACCTTC.

The DNA of the CDR3 is TGTGCCAGCACTAGCGCTGGGGTTAGCTCTGGGGCCAACGTCCTGACTTTC. Its protein product is CASTSAGVSSGANVLTF. The gene calls are TRBV28 and TRBJ2-6, with D perhaps matching TRBD2 (6 bases). The V and J ends lost 7 bases and 0 bases respectively, with 16 bases between them. The CDR3 is made up of 17 amino acids. Germline CDR1 is MDHEN and CDR2 is SYDVKM.

The chain combines TRBV4-3 with TRBJ2-2; 8 nucleotides line up with TRBD2. From germline, CDR1 is LGHNA and CDR2 YSLEER. Trimming at V came to 1 base and at J to 10 bases, leaving 14 bases not matched to a gene. CDR3 length equals 17 residues. DNA of the CDR3: TGCGCCAGCAGCCAAGGTCGGGCTAGCGGGCTTCCCGAGGAGCTGTTTTTT. Translating gives CASSQGRASGLPEELFF.

J is TRBJ2-5 and V is TRBV5-6; D uncertain. V lost 0 bases to trimming and J lost 1 base, with 10 bases between them. The germline gives CDR1 SGHDT, CDR2 YYEEEE. The CDR3 has 15 residues. CDR3 in amino acids: CASSLVAGPQETQYF. CDR3 bases: TGTGCCAGCAGCTTGGTCGCAGGCCCCCAAGAGACCCAGTACTTC. The variable domain in full, with the rest retrieved from reference TRBV5-6 and TRBJ2-5, is DAGVTQSPTHLIKTRGQQVTLRCSPKSGHDTVSWYQQALGQGPQFIFQYYEEEERQRGNFPDRFSGHQFPNYSSELNVNALLLGDSALYLCASSLVAGPQETQYFGPGTRLLVL.

This rearrangement joins TRBV23-1 to TRBJ2-7; no clear D gene. TRBV23-1 is an open reading frame, and its role is uncertain. The CDR3 covers 11 residues. Trimming left V 7 bases short and J 2 bases short, with 6 bases between. In DNA, the CDR3 is TGCGCCAGCATTATTCCCTACGAGCAGTACTTC. As protein: CASIIPYEQYF.

The gene calls are TRBV19 and TRBJ1-1; TRBD1 aligns across 7 bases. CDR1 and CDR2 (germline): LNHDA, SQIVND (reference sequence). This CDR3 contains 17 residues. V gave up 7 bases and J gave up 0 bases; unmatched junction bases: 14. The CDR3 DNA follows: TGTGCCAGTACCCCGTACATGCCGACAGGGATGAACACTGAAGCTTTCTTT. This codes for CASTPYMPTGMNTEAFF.

The rearrangement joins TRBV27 to TRBJ1-4, with 7 nucleotides matching TRBD1. CDR3 length equals 14 residues. CDR1 MNHEY and CDR2 SMNVEV come from the germline V gene (reference sequence). The V segment lost 6 bases and the J segment 6 bases; nucleotides outside the gene matches: 7. CDR3 sequence (DNA): TGTGCCAGCAGGTTTCAGGGGGAAGATGAAAAACTGTTTTTT. Translating gives CASRFQGEDEKLFF. The entire variable domain, with the rest obtained from reference TRBV27 and TRBJ1-4, is as follows: EAQVTQNPRYLITVTGKKLTVTCSQNMNHEYMSWYRQDPGLGLRQIYYSMNVEVTDKGDVPEGYKVSRKEKRNFPLILESPSPNQTSLYFCASRFQGEDEKLFFGSGTQLSVL.

Regarding this clone: Other DNA sequences in this sample translate to the same CDR3. V usage is TRBV4-2 and J usage is TRBJ2-7; 7 bases agree with TRBD2. J lost 0 bases, V lost 1 base, and 3 bases had no gene match. This CDR3 is 15 amino acids long. In germline, CDR1 is LGHNA, CDR2 YNFKEQ. CDR3 sequence: CASSQASGSSYEQYF. The CDR3 DNA sequence: TGTGCCAGCAGCCAAGCTAGCGGTAGCTCCTACGAGCAGTACTTC.

The chain recombines TRBV6-2 or TRBV6-3 with TRBJ1-4, with D unresolved. There are 13 residues in the CDR3. CDR1 is MNHEY and CDR2 is SVGEGT in the germline V gene. The V gene lost 2 bases and the J gene lost 7 bases, with 8 bases spanning the gap. This CDR3 is CASSYRQVEKLFF. CDR3 nucleotide sequence: TGTGCCAGCAGTTACCGCCAGGTTGAAAAACTGTTTTTT.

A note on this clone: The same CDR3 arises from other DNA sequences in this sample as well. This chain connects TRBV2 to TRBJ2-7; D gene ambiguous. CDR1 is SNHLY, CDR2 FYNNEI, per germline. The CDR3 contains 14 residues. Trimming left V 8 bases short and J 3 bases short, with 17 bases between. CDR3 DNA sequence: TGTGCCAGCCGTCTCTCGCCTGAACACTACGAGCAGTACTTC. Its protein is CASRLSPEHYEQYF.

This chain links TRBV4-1 with TRBJ1-2, with D unresolved. In germline, CDR1 is MGHRA, CDR2 YSYEKL. The length of the CDR3 is 19 residues. With 0 bases removed from V and 0 bases from J, the gap between germline ends came to 20 bases. As DNA, the CDR3 is TGCGCCAGCAGCCAAGACTTGGGAGGGTTGGCCCGAGCTAACTATGGCTACACCTTC. Residues: CASSQDLGGLARANYGYTF.

The J gene is TRBJ1-1, the V gene TRBV19, with D perhaps matching TRBD1 (5 bases). CDR1 LNHDA and CDR2 SQIVND come from the germline V gene (reference sequence). Trimming left V 0 bases short and J 0 bases short, with 8 bases between. This CDR3 contains 15 residues. The CDR3 is CASSIDDSVNTEAFF. The CDR3 nucleotides are TGTGCCAGTAGTATAGATGACAGCGTGAACACTGAAGCTTTCTTT.

The chain carries TRBV6-5 and TRBJ2-1; a possible D gene is TRBD2 (6 bases). The CDR3 consists of 14 residues. In germline, CDR1 is MNHEY, CDR2 SVGAGI. Trimming pared 2 bases from V and 5 bases from J, leaving 10 bases between. CDR3 region: CASSYREFDNEQFF. The CDR3 DNA reads as TGTGCCAGCAGTTACCGGGAGTTCGACAATGAGCAGTTCTTC.

V and J are TRBV4-2 and TRBJ2-7, with TRBD2 identical over 7 bases. The CDR3 spans 16 residues. The germline CDR1 and CDR2 sequences are LGHNA and YNFKEQ. J lost 0 bases, V lost 0 bases, and 5 bases had no gene match. DNA of the CDR3: TGTGCCAGCAGCCAAGAAGCGGGCGGGAGCTCCTACGAGCAGTACTTC. Translating gives CASSQEAGGSSYEQYF.

The rearrangement uses TRBV19 and TRBJ1-5; unclear D gene. CDR1 LNHDA and CDR2 SQIVND come from the germline V gene (reference sequence). Between the trimmed V and J ends, which lost 5 bases and 7 bases, there was a span of 12 bases. CDR3 length: 13 amino acids. The CDR3 protein is CASSGGLGQPQHF. CDR3 coding DNA: TGTGCCAGTAGTGGAGGGCTCGGACAGCCCCAGCATTTT. The variable domain in full, with the rest retrieved from reference TRBV19 and TRBJ1-5, is DGGITQSPKYLFRKEGQNVTLSCEQNLNHDAMYWYRQDPGQGLRLIYYSQIVNDFQKGDIAEGYSVSREKKESFPLTVTSAQKNPTAFYLCASSGGLGQPQHFGDGTRLSIL.

CDR3 sequence reads: CATSDSPDSGGRGTDTQYF. The CDR3 DNA reads as TGTGCCACCAGTGATTCACCGGACAGCGGGGGGAGGGGCACAGATACGCAGTATTTT. The chain carries TRBV24-1 and TRBJ2-3, with 9 bases matching TRBD2. V was clipped by 2 bases and J by 1 base; unmatched bases: 12. The germline gives CDR1 KGHDR, CDR2 SFDVKD. The CDR3 sequence is 19 residues long.

This rearrangement joins TRBV6-5 to TRBJ2-1; 13 bases agree with TRBD2. Germline CDR1 is MNHEY and CDR2 is SVGAGI. The V gene end was trimmed by 6 bases and the J gene end by 10 bases; junction bases not matched to a gene: 9. This CDR3 is 15 amino acids long. Here the CDR3 DNA reads TGTGCCAGCAGACGGGGACTAGCGGGACCGGGCGAGCAGTTCTTC. Translating gives CASRRGLAGPGEQFF.

The chain uses TRBV4-2 and TRBJ2-2; 10 bases fit TRBD2. This CDR3 spans 17 amino acids. Per germline, CDR1 LGHNA and CDR2 YNFKEQ. The J segment lost 1 base and the V segment lost 4 bases, leaving 6 bases of the junction unmatched. The CDR3 is CASSPSVAGGNTGELFF. For the CDR3, the DNA is TGTGCCAGCAGCCCCTCGGTAGCGGGAGGGAACACCGGGGAGCTGTTTTTT.

The V and J genes are TRBV28 and TRBJ2-7; TRBD2 matches at 9 bases. Germline loops: CDR1 MDHEN, CDR2 SYDVKM. V lost 8 bases and J lost 5; bases outside the gene matches: 7. CDR3 length: 13 amino acids. CDR3 region: CASSLAGDDEQYF. The CDR3 DNA sequence: TGTGCCAGCTCACTAGCGGGTGACGACGAGCAGTACTTC.

This clone was seen only a few times. V usage is TRBV5-6 and J usage is TRBJ2-7; D is undetermined. V was clipped by 0 bases and J by 0 bases, with 4 bases between them. Germline V gene data show CDR1 as SGHDT and CDR2 as YYEEEE. The CDR3 is made up of 13 amino acids. DNA for the CDR3: TGTGCCAGCAGCTTGGGCGCCTCCTACGAGCAGTACTTC. This encodes CASSLGASYEQYF.

The rearrangement links TRBV11-2 to TRBJ1-2; D is unclear. This CDR3 is built from 12 residues. CDR1 and CDR2 (germline): SGHAT, FQNNGV. V was cut by 3 bases and J by 3 bases, with 5 bases left in between. DNA of the CDR3: TGTGCCAGCAGCTTTATAGACTATGGCTACACCTTC. Translated, it gives CASSFIDYGYTF.